The 18 T cell receptor beta chains listed next were all sequenced from one sample in a study of cytomegalovirus exposure and HLA in healthy donors. With 60 Vbeta and 13 Jbeta primers, the PCR was carried out. TCRdb keeps only in-frame clones here, not all; method: immunoSEQ multiplex PCR. The sample consists of roughly 150,000 clones, roughly 83% of them appearing once. The sequenced sample consisted of PBMCs. These receptors were collected from a woman between 18 and 29 years old in good health and CMV-seronegative.

This clone was counted between two and nine times. The chain recombines TRBV19 with TRBJ2-1, with TRBD2 matching 10 bases. Germline V gene data show CDR1 as LNHDA and CDR2 as SQIVND (reference sequence). The CDR3 runs to 15 residues. The V segment lost 7 bases and the J segment 4 bases; nucleotides outside the gene matches: 7. CDR3 in DNA: TGTGCCAGTAAAGAGCGGGGGGGCCTGTACAATGAGCAGTTCTTC. It specifies CASKERGGLYNEQFF.

V gene TRBV28 combines with J gene TRBJ2-5; 11 bases fit TRBD1. CDR3 size: 15 residues. The V and J ends lost 4 bases and 2 bases, in that order; junction bases with no gene match: 3. Germline V gene data show CDR1 as MDHEN and CDR2 as SYDVKM. Here the CDR3 reads CASSSGTGGQETQYF. The DNA for the CDR3 is TGTGCCAGCAGTTCCGGGACAGGGGGTCAAGAGACCCAGTACTTC.

Only one count was recorded for this clone. V gene TRBV6-5 combines with J gene TRBJ1-2; D is possibly TRBD1 (6 bases). V was cut by 7 bases and J by 6 bases, with 21 bases left in between. CDR1 MNHEY and CDR2 SVGAGI come from the germline V gene. This CDR3 region has 15 residues. CDR3 in amino acids: CASTPRRGGPHGYTF. The CDR3 DNA follows: TGTGCCAGCACCCCCCGTAGGGGGGGCCCCCATGGCTACACCTTC.

This clone occurred a few times. Here the CDR3 DNA reads TGCAGCGCAGCCGACAGGGGCCGGGGAGAGACCCAGTACTTC. This gives the protein CSAADRGRGETQYF. V usage is TRBV29-1 and J usage is TRBJ2-5, with 8 bases lining up with TRBD1. V shed 7 bases and J 4 bases; nucleotides not matched to a gene: 11. Germline CDR1 reads SQVTM; CDR2 reads ANQGSEA. This CDR3 spans 14 amino acids.

The J gene is TRBJ2-7, the V gene TRBV7-2; 10 positions agree with TRBD1. The CDR3 is made up of 15 amino acids. V shed 5 bases, J shed 1 base, and the junction held 5 bases outside the gene matches. CDR1 is SGHTA, CDR2 FQGNSA, per germline. In DNA form, the CDR3 reads TGTGCCAGCAGCAAGGGACAGGGGCGATCCTACGAGCAGTACTTC. It codes for CASSKGQGRSYEQYF.

This CDR3 reads CASSNTGQYYNSPLHF. DNA for the CDR3: TGTGCCAGTTCAAATACCGGACAGTACTATAATTCACCCCTCCACTTT. This chain connects TRBV19 to TRBJ1-6; D might be TRBD1 (6 bases). Per the germline V gene, CDR1 is LNHDA and CDR2 is SQIVND (reference sequence). The CDR3 runs 16 residues. Trimming left V 8 bases short and J 3 bases short, with 17 bases between. The complete variable domain, with remaining parts taken from reference TRBV19 and TRBJ1-6, reads DGGITQSPKYLFRKEGQNVTLSCEQNLNHDAMYWYRQDPGQGLRLIYYSQIVNDFQKGDIAEGYSVSREKKESFPLTVTSAQKNPTAFYLCASSNTGQYYNSPLHFGNGTRLTVT.

The chain has TRBV10-1 and TRBJ2-1; 7 bases are shared with TRBD1. This CDR3 spans 15 amino acids. After removal of 8 bases from V and 7 bases from J, the junction contained 14 bases not matched to a gene. CDR1 is WNHNN and CDR2 is SYGVQD in the germline V gene (reference sequence). The CDR3: CASRRQGAGWNEQFF. CDR3 nucleotides: TGCGCCAGCCGTCGACAGGGTGCGGGTTGGAATGAGCAGTTCTTC.

The chain joins TRBV14 to TRBJ1-5; TRBD1 matches 8 bases. Per germline, CDR1 SGHDN and CDR2 FVKESK. V was clipped by 7 bases and J by 5 bases; unmatched bases: 10. The CDR3 contains 15 residues. CDR3 protein: CASTPWDRPDQPQHF. The DNA of the CDR3 is TGTGCCAGCACCCCCTGGGACAGGCCTGATCAGCCCCAGCATTTT.

The chain combines TRBV9 with TRBJ2-7, with TRBD1 as a possible D gene (6 bases). Germline V CDR1 and CDR2: SGDLS, YYNGEE. The V end was cut by 2 bases, the J end by 1 base, with 19 bases between. The CDR3 spans 17 residues. As DNA, the CDR3 is TGTGCCAGCAGCGTTCAAGACAGGCTCACGCGTTCCTACGAGCAGTACTTC. Encoded protein: CASSVQDRLTRSYEQYF.

The chain has TRBV7-6 and TRBJ1-2; D possibly corresponds to TRBD1 (6 bases). V lost 1 base and J lost 4, with 13 bases in between. Germline CDR1 is SGHVS and CDR2 is FNYEAQ. This CDR3 spans 15 amino acids. Here the CDR3 DNA reads TGTGCCAGCAGCTTAGACGACAGGAGAGCCTATGGCTACACCTTC. Translated, it gives CASSLDDRRAYGYTF. Full variable domain (outside the CDR3, taken from reference TRBV7-6 and TRBJ1-2): GAGVSQSPRYKVTKRGQDVALRCDPISGHVSLYWYRQALGQGPEFLTYFNYEAQQDKSGLPNDRFSAERPEGSISTLTIQRTEQRDSAMYRCASSLDDRRAYGYTFGSGTRLTVV.

This clone has just one count. The chain uses TRBV27 and TRBJ1-1; D uncertain. V lost 10 bases and J 0 bases, leaving 12 bases between the germline ends. The CDR3 sequence is 13 residues long. Germline assignment: CDR1 MNHEY and CDR2 SMNVEV (reference sequence). The CDR3 region is CATREGMNTEAFF. CDR3 nucleotides: TGTGCCACTAGGGAGGGTATGAACACTGAAGCTTTCTTT.

This clone came up once. This CDR3 reads CSASSLEPQHF. In nucleotides, the CDR3 is TGCAGTGCTAGCTCCTTAGAGCCCCAGCATTTT. V usage is TRBV20-1 and J usage is TRBJ1-5; D is ambiguous. V gave up 3 bases and J gave up 8 bases, with 8 bases separating them. There are 11 residues in the CDR3. Germline V CDR1 and CDR2: DFQATT, SNEGSKA (reference sequence).

This rearrangement joins TRBV14 to TRBJ1-2; D might be TRBD1 (5 bases). The CDR3 totals 14 residues. V gave up 3 bases and J gave up 8 bases, with 16 bases separating them. Germline CDR1 reads SGHDN; CDR2 reads FVKESK. CDR3 nucleotide sequence: TGTGCCAGCAGCCATACCGCGGGGACTATGGGCTACACCTTC. This codes for CASSHTAGTMGYTF.

V usage is TRBV7-8 and J usage is TRBJ1-5; 12 positions agree with TRBD1. Trimming cost V 4 bases and J 7 bases; bases outside gene matches: 8. This CDR3 comprises 16 residues. Per germline, CDR1 SGHVS and CDR2 FQNEAQ. In DNA, the CDR3 is TGTGCCAGCAGCTCCACCGGGACAGGGGGCTGGCAGCCCCAGCATTTT. Its protein product is CASSSTGTGGWQPQHF.

The genes are TRBV28 and TRBJ2-2, with TRBD1 as a possible D gene (6 bases). Between the trimmed V and J ends, which lost 6 bases and 0 bases, there was a span of 14 bases. The CDR3 consists of 16 residues. Germline CDR1 and CDR2: MDHEN and SYDVKM. DNA for the CDR3: TGTGCCAGCAGCTACAGGGTGCAGCCGAACACCGGGGAGCTGTTTTTT. It codes for CASSYRVQPNTGELFF.

This chain joins TRBV10-3 and TRBJ2-3; 7 positions agree with TRBD1. This CDR3 is 14 amino acids long. Germline-derived CDR1 and CDR2 are ENHRY and SYGVKD. After removal of 4 bases from V and 4 bases from J, the junction contained 5 bases not matched to a gene. CDR3 amino acids: CAISGGTVPDTQYF. The CDR3 DNA sequence: TGTGCCATCAGTGGGGGGACAGTCCCAGATACGCAGTATTTT.

V usage is TRBV6-1 and J usage is TRBJ2-1, with TRBD2 matching 13 bases. Germline-derived CDR1 and CDR2 are MNHNS and SASEGT. The CDR3 has 16 amino acids. The V segment lost 3 bases and the J segment 6 bases; nucleotides outside the gene matches: 5. The CDR3: CASSEWTSGGRNEQFF. CDR3 bases: TGTGCCAGCAGTGAGTGGACTAGCGGGGGCCGCAATGAGCAGTTCTTC.

The chain uses TRBV7-9 and TRBJ1-2; 7 bases are a match to TRBD1. The CDR3 covers 18 residues. V gave up 4 bases and J gave up 1 base; unmatched junction bases: 15. Germline V lookup: CDR1 SEHNR, CDR2 FQNEAQ (reference sequence). The CDR3 DNA reads TGTGCCAGCAGCTCTATCAAACTTAGCGGGACAGTTAACTATGGCTACACCTTC. It yields the protein CASSSIKLSGTVNYGYTF.